The rows below give T cell receptor beta chains drawn from one sample of a study of blood T cell repertoires in COVID-19. The table came from immunoSEQ multiplex PCR; TCRdb's copy has only in-frame clones and leaves some out. This sample has fewer than 200,000 clones; around 86% occur once, and the top ten carry around 7.3%. The sequenced material came from peripheral blood. The receptors were gathered from a woman aged 70-85 years with COVID-19, enrolled during active disease. The conserved cysteine and the conserved F or W are not part of the CDR3 here. The size of a clone is reported for some rows only, either as once, few or many, or as a class for expanded clones.

CDR3: ASTNSEWVGREKLF; V: TRBV4-2; J: TRBJ1-4; size: .
CDR3: ASSPGQGELGEQF; V: TRBV9; J: TRBJ2-1; size: .
CDR3: ASSLAGQGAGEQF; V: TRBV5-6; J: TRBJ2-1; size: .
CDR3: ASSPLGQPKAQH; V: TRBV6-5; J: TRBJ1-5; size: .
CDR3: ASSSTGAPSKAF; V: TRBV11-3; J: TRBJ1-1; size: few
CDR3: AIRDGQGVEAF; V: TRBV10-3; J: TRBJ1-1; size: once
CDR3: ASSLRDTEAF; V: TRBV4-3; J: TRBJ1-1; size: .
CDR3: ASSFQDRGNEQY; V: TRBV5-4; J: TRBJ2-7; size: .
CDR3: ASTLGQTGNTIY; V: TRBV2; J: TRBJ1-3; size: few
CDR3: ASSERLAGGVKF; V: TRBV10-2; J: TRBJ2-1; size: .
CDR3: ASSLSGSPFSPLH; V: TRBV7-3; J: TRBJ1-6; size: once
CDR3: ASTSWGAGDNSPLH; V: TRBV27; J: TRBJ1-6; size: once
CDR3: ASSWDSGRDEQY; V: TRBV6-2/TRBV6-3; J: TRBJ2-7; size: .
CDR3: ASSFSLQRSSYNEQF; V: TRBV5-1; J: TRBJ2-1; size: .
CDR3: ASSWGLERVKDEQF; V: TRBV28; J: TRBJ2-1; size: few
CDR3: ASSLLVRGSNQPQH; V: TRBV28; J: TRBJ1-5; size: .
CDR3: ASRQITDTQY; V: TRBV28; J: TRBJ2-3; size: .
CDR3: ASSSRTGGNYGYT; V: TRBV5-5; J: TRBJ1-2; size: .
CDR3: ASSPLIASLYNEQF; V: TRBV5-1; J: TRBJ2-1; size: .
CDR3: ASRKGGGNEQF; V: TRBV7-2; J: TRBJ2-1; size: .
CDR3: ASSYSPRGSYEQY; V: TRBV6-6; J: TRBJ2-7; size: once
CDR3: ASSRLGLAGRETQY; V: TRBV21-1; J: TRBJ2-5; size: .
CDR3: ASSVAGGQTGELF; V: TRBV19; J: TRBJ2-2; size: .
CDR3: ASSLEGPGPNGYT; V: TRBV5-1; J: TRBJ1-2; size: .
CDR3: ASSPLGGKGQPQH; V: TRBV5-1; J: TRBJ1-5; size: .
CDR3: ASSLAVTGNQPQH; V: TRBV7-2; J: TRBJ1-5; size: .
CDR3: AWSTGGNTEAF; V: TRBV30; J: TRBJ1-1; size: .
CDR3: ASSQYDREGNEQF; V: TRBV4-1; J: TRBJ2-1; size: .